These T cell receptor beta chains were read from a single sample in a study of metastatic and nonmetastatic thyroid tumors. TCRdb ran MiXCR on the PCR reads. In the table there are 50,000 or so clones, approximately 15% of which are singletons. The sequenced material came from blood. The receptors derive from a female donor with papillary thyroid cancer or a benign thyroid nodule (not recorded which). Some clones in this sample may be carry-over from other donors' samples. Each CDR3 is given with its conserved first and last residue. Fields, in order: D gene, clone size, J gene, V gene, CDR3 DNA, CDR3 protein. The D gene is left open where the match is weak. Clone size, where shown, is once, few, many, or a class for clones that have expanded.

.	few	TRBJ2-1	TRBV5-4	TGTGCCAGCAGCCTACCCTACAATGAGCAGTTCTTC	CASSLPYNEQFF
.	many	TRBJ2-3	TRBV9	TGTGCCAGCAGCCGCTCGGATCGTAGCACAGATACGCAGTATTTT	CASSRSDRSTDTQYF
TRBD2	.	TRBJ2-3	TRBV20-1	TGCAGTGCTAGAGTGGGGGAGGAGCGGGAGGGAGCAGATACTCAATATTTT	CSARVGEEREGADTQYF
TRBD2	many	TRBJ2-1	TRBV20-1	TGCAGTGCTAGTTTGGTAGCGGGAGCCCCCCACCGTTACAATGAGCAGTTCTTC	CSASLVAGAPHRYNEQFF
TRBD2	many	TRBJ2-1	TRBV4-1	TGCGCCAGCAGCCATGGGACTAGCGGGACCTACAATGAGCAGTTCTTC	CASSHGTSGTYNEQFF
TRBD1	.	TRBJ1-5	TRBV19	TGTGCCAGCGCCGGGACAGGGGGACAGCCCCAGCATTTT	CASAGTGGQPQHF
.	.	TRBJ1-5	TRBV2	TGTGCCAGCAGTGTGGGGACGGTTAGCAATCAGCCCCAGCATTTT	CASSVGTVSNQPQHF
.	many	TRBJ1-5	TRBV4-2	TGTGCCAGCAGCCAAGTAAGGGGCGGGGGGGTTAATCAGCCCCAGCATTTT	CASSQVRGGGVNQPQHF
TRBD2	many	TRBJ2-3	TRBV28	TGTGCCAGCAGACTAGCGGGAGCTCGGAAAGATACGCAGTATTTT	CASRLAGARKDTQYF
.	many	TRBJ2-1	TRBV5-1	TGCGCCAGCAGCCGAACTACTAGTTACTCCTACAATGAGCAGTTCTTC	CASSRTTSYSYNEQFF
TRBD1	many	TRBJ2-3	TRBV19	TGTGCCAGTAGTATCACCGGGACAGGGGGCGGCACAGATACGCAGTATTTT	CASSITGTGGGTDTQYF
TRBD2	many	TRBJ2-2	TRBV20-1	TGCAGTGCTCCTAGGACTAGCGGGACCGGGGAGCTGTTTTTT	CSAPRTSGTGELFF
.	many	TRBJ2-2	TRBV7-6	TGTGCCAGCAGCTTGGGACATCCGAACACCGGGGAGCTGTTTTTT	CASSLGHPNTGELFF
.	many	TRBJ2-3	TRBV15	TGTGCCACCAGCAGAGCCTCCACAGATACGCAGTATTTT	CATSRASTDTQYF
.	many	TRBJ1-4	TRBV2	TGTGCCAGCAGACGATCGGGAGCGGATGAAAAACTGTTTTTT	CASRRSGADEKLFF
.	medium-sized	TRBJ1-1	TRBV6-1	TGTGCCAGCAGTGTTACAGAAATCAACACTGAAGCTTTCTTT	CASSVTEINTEAFF
.	many	TRBJ2-7	TRBV28	TGTGCCAGCATATCCCTGGGTAGCGGCTCATACGAGCAGTACTTC	CASISLGSGSYEQYF
.	.	TRBJ2-1	TRBV12-3/TRBV12-4	TGTGCCAGCAGTCTCGGGGTAGCCGGTGAGCAGTTCTTC	CASSLGVAGEQFF
TRBD2	many	TRBJ2-1	TRBV7-9	TGTGCCAGCAGCTCCCGCGGGACTAGCGGGAATGAGCAGTTCTTC	CASSSRGTSGNEQFF
.	many	TRBJ2-7	TRBV20-1	TGCAGTGCTAGGGCAGAAATCGAGCAGTACTTC	CSARAEIEQYF
TRBD2	many	TRBJ2-1	TRBV7-2	TGTGCCAGCAGCTTAGCCGTTACGGGAGGGCTTATTGGTGAGCAGTTCTTC	CASSLAVTGGLIGEQFF
TRBD2	few	TRBJ2-2	TRBV6-1	TGTGCCAGCAGCCAACGGACTAGCGGGACCGGGGAGCTGTTTTTT	CASSQRTSGTGELFF
.	many	TRBJ2-7	TRBV5-5	TGTGCCAGCAGCTTGGGGACTGGAGGACGGCCCTACGAGCAGTACTTC	CASSLGTGGRPYEQYF
.	many	TRBJ1-3	TRBV6-4	TGTGCCAGCAGGAGTAGCTTCCTACAAGGATACTCGGCCCGTGGAAACACCATATATTTT	CASRSSFLQGYSARGNTIYF
.	many	TRBJ1-2	TRBV20-1	TGCAGTGCTAGGCAGGGTGACTATGGCTACACCTTC	CSARQGDYGYTF
TRBD1	many	TRBJ1-5	TRBV20-1	TGCAGTGCTAGACTGGACAGGGCCTTAAATAGCAATCAGCCCCAGCATTTT	CSARLDRALNSNQPQHF
TRBD1	.	TRBJ1-2	TRBV14	TGTGCCAGCAGCCAAGATCGGGCAGGGGGCTATGGCTACACCTTC	CASSQDRAGGYGYTF
.	.	TRBJ2-5	TRBV6-1	TGTGCCAGCACTTCCACAGGGGAGGGAGAGACCCAGTACTTC	CASTSTGEGETQYF
TRBD2	.	TRBJ2-7	TRBV20-1	TGCAGCTCGCGTGTGCTAGCGGTAGGAGAATCCTACGAGCAGTACTTC	CSSRVLAVGESYEQYF
TRBD1	.	TRBJ1-1	TRBV6-5	TGTGCCAGCAGTTCGGGACAGTTGGGAGAGACTGAAGCTTTCTTT	CASSSGQLGETEAFF
TRBD1	.	TRBJ2-2	TRBV2	TGTGCCAGCAGTTTAACTTGGGACAGAAACACCGGGGAGCTGTTTTTT	CASSLTWDRNTGELFF
.	.	TRBJ2-1	TRBV11-1	TGTGCCAGCAGCCCCCCGATCCGGTCGATCTCCTACAATGAGCAGTTATTC	CASSPPIRSISYNEQLF
.	.	TRBJ1-5	TRBV5-1	TGCGCCAGCAGCACCAGGCTCTATAGCAATCAGCCCCAGCATTTT	CASSTRLYSNQPQHF
.	many	TRBJ2-1	TRBV9	TGTGCCAGCAGCCAGGGGACCTACAATGAGCAGTTCTTC	CASSQGTYNEQFF
.	many	TRBJ2-5	TRBV7-9	TGTGCCAGCAGCTTAATCGGAGGGGTCGGGGAGACCCAGTACTTC	CASSLIGGVGETQYF
.	few	TRBJ2-1	TRBV10-3	TGTGCCATCAGTGCCGTAACTATCGGGAATGATCAGTTCTTC	CAISAVTIGNDQFF
.	.	TRBJ2-7	TRBV11-2	TGTGCCATCATCTTAGCCTCGACAAGTCCCGAGCAGTACTTC	CAIILASTSPEQYF
.	many	TRBJ1-1	TRBV25-1	TGTGCCAGCAGTAGGGGTGGGAACACTGAAGCTTTCTTT	CASSRGGNTEAFF
.	.	TRBJ1-1	TRBV27	TGTGCCAGCAGTTTTGGTCATCCTAACACTGAAGCTTTCTTT	CASSFGHPNTEAFF
.	many	TRBJ2-2	TRBV18	TGTGCCAGCTCACCCCGGACAAACGGGGAGCTGTTTTTT	CASSPRTNGELFF
.	medium-sized	TRBJ1-4	TRBV15	TGTGCCACCAAGTTTGGGGACGGTAATGAAAAACTGTTTTTT	CATKFGDGNEKLFF
.	many	TRBJ1-4	TRBV9	TGTGCCAGCAGCGACGACATTGGGGGCGAAAAACTGTTTTTT	CASSDDIGGEKLFF
.	few	TRBJ2-7	TRBV6-5	TGTGCCAGCAGTTACCCGAGTACGTATATCTCCTACGAGCAGTACTTC	CASSYPSTYISYEQYF
.	few	TRBJ2-7	TRBV28	TGTGCCAGCAGCCCCCGTCGGTACGAGCAGTACTTC	CASSPRRYEQYF
TRBD1	.	TRBJ1-6	TRBV20-1	TGCAGTGATAAAACGAACAGGGGTCGCGTTTCGTCACCCCTCAACTTT	CSDKTNRGRVSSPLNF
.	many	TRBJ2-2	TRBV6-5	TGTGCCAGCAGTTACTCGAGAACAACCGGGGAGCTGTTTTTT	CASSYSRTTGELFF
.	many	TRBJ2-5	TRBV7-3	TGTGCCAGCAGCTTAATAGGGGGGCGGGAGACCCAGTACTTC	CASSLIGGRETQYF
TRBD2	.	TRBJ2-5	TRBV7-6	TGTGCCAGCAGCCTGACACCGACTAGCGGGAATCAAGAGAACCAGTACTTC	CASSLTPTSGNQENQYF
TRBD2	many	TRBJ2-7	TRBV11-1	TGTGCCAGCAGCTACCACCGACTAGCGGGAGGGCCCTACGAGCAGTACTTC	CASSYHRLAGGPYEQYF
.	many	TRBJ2-7	TRBV20-1	TGCAGTGCTAGAGATGGAGGGGGCCCGGAGGCCTACGAGCAGTACTTC	CSARDGGGPEAYEQYF
TRBD1	few	TRBJ2-7	TRBV12-3/TRBV12-4	TGTGCCAGCAGTTCGGGACAGCTCTACGAGCAGTACTTC	CASSSGQLYEQYF
.	many	TRBJ2-3	TRBV4-2	TGTGCCAGCAGCCAAGGGGGGGTCAGGGTCACAGATACGCAGTATTTT	CASSQGGVRVTDTQYF
.	.	TRBJ2-5	TRBV5-1	TGCGCCAGCAGCTTGGGGCAGCGCGGGACCCAGTACTTC	CASSLGQRGTQYF
.	many	TRBJ1-5	TRBV19	TGTGCCAGTAGTCGCCGGGACAACAATCAGCCCCAGCATTTT	CASSRRDNNQPQHF
.	many	TRBJ2-1	TRBV3-1	TGTGCCAGCAGCCAAGTCGCCGGGGTCGATGAGCAGTTCTTC	CASSQVAGVDEQFF
.	many	TRBJ1-1	TRBV6-5	TGTGCCAGCAGTTACTCTTGGGAAAGAAACGAAGCTTTCTTT	CASSYSWERNEAFF
TRBD1	.	TRBJ2-7	TRBV28	TGTGCCAGCAGCTTTACAGGGGGATGGGAACAGTACTTC	CASSFTGGWEQYF
TRBD1	many	TRBJ2-6	TRBV6-1	TGTGCGGTTGACGGACAGGGAACCTCTGGGGCCAACGTCCTGACTTTC	CAVDGQGTSGANVLTF
TRBD2	many	TRBJ2-2	TRBV15	TGTGCCACCAGCAGAGCCCGGACTAGCGGAAGATTGGGGGAGCTGTTTTTT	CATSRARTSGRLGELFF
.	many	TRBJ1-6	TRBV12-3/TRBV12-4	TGTGCCAGCAGCTCAGGGGATCACGGTTCACCCCTCCACTTT	CASSSGDHGSPLHF